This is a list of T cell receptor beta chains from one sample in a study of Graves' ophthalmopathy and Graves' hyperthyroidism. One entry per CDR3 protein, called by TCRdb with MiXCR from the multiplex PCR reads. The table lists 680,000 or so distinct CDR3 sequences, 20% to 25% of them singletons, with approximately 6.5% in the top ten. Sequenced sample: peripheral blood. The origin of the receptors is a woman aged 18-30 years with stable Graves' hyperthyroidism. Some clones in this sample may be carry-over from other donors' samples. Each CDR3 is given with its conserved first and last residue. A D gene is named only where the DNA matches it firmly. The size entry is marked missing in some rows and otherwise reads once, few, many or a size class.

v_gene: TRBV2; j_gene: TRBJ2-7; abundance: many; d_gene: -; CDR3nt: TGTGCCAGCGGGACCGAGCAGTACTTC; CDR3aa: CASGTEQYF
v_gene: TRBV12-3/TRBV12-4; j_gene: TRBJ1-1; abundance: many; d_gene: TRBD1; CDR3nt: TGTGCCAGCAGTTTCAGGCGCGATGCAGGGGGCCGCGCTTTCTTT; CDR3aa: CASSFRRDAGGRAFF
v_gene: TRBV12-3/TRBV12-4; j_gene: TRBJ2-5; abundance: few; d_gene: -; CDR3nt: TGTGCCAGCAGTAGCGTTGTTACGCCGCCGGGGACCCAGTACTTC; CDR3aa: CASSSVVTPPGTQYF
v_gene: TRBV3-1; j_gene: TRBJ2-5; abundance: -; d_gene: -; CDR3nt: TGTGCCAGCAGCCAAGTTACTTTGATCGGAGAGACCCAGTACTTC; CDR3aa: CASSQVTLIGETQYF
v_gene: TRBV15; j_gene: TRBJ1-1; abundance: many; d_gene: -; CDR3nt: TGTGCCACCAGCAGAGTCTCCGTCGGCGGCACTGAAGCTTTCTTT; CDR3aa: CATSRVSVGGTEAFF
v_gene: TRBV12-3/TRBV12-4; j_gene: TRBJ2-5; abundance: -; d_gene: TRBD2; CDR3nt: TGTGCCAGCAGTTCCTCCCGACTAGGGAGGGGAGAGACCCAGTACTTC; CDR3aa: CASSSSRLGRGETQYF
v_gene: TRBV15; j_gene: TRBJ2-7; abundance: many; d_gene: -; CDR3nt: TGTGCCACCAGCAGAGATTTCATACAGATATACGAGCAGTACTTC; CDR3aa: CATSRDFIQIYEQYF
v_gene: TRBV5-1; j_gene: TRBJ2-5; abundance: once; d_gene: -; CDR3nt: TGCGCCAGCAGCCCCGGAGACAGCTCACAAGAGACCCAGTACTTC; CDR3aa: CASSPGDSSQETQYF
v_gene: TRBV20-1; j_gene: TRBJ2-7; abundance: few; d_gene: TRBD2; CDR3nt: TGCAGTGCTAGAGAAGTCCCTAGCGGGAGGGCGTACAGTAACGAGCAGTACTTC; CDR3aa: CSAREVPSGRAYSNEQYF
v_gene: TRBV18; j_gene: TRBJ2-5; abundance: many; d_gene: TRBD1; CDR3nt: TGTGCCAGCTCAGCCGACAGGGTTCAAGAGACCCAGTACTTC; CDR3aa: CASSADRVQETQYF
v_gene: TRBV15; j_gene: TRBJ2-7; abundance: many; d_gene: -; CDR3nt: TGTGCCACCAGCAGAGGGGGGGTAAGCTACGAGCAGTACTTC; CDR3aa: CATSRGGVSYEQYF
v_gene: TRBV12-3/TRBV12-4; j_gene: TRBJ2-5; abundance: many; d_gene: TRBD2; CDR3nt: TGTGCCAGCAGTTTAGGACTAGCGGGAGGGCCTTCATTGGAGACCCAGTACTTC; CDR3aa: CASSLGLAGGPSLETQYF
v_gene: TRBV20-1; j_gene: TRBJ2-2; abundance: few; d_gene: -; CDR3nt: TGCAGTGCTGGCGGACACTGGGACACCGGGGAGCTGTTTTTT; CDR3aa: CSAGGHWDTGELFF
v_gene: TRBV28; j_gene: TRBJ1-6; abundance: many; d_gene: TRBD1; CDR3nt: TGTGCCACCAGAGGGACAGGGGGGTCACCCCTCCACTTT; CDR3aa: CATRGTGGSPLHF
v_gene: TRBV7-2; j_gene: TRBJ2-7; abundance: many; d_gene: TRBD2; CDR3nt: TGTGCCAGCAGCCCCCGTTGGGCGGGAGGGTCCTACGAGCAGTACTTC; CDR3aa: CASSPRWAGGSYEQYF
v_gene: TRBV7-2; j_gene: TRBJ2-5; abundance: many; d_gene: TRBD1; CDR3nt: TGTGCCAGCAGCCCGTACACCGGGACAGGGGGAGAGACCCAGTACTTC; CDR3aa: CASSPYTGTGGETQYF
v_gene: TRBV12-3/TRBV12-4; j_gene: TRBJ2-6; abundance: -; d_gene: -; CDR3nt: TGTGCCAGCAGTTTAGGAGCCCCTGGGGCCAACGTCCTGAGTTTC; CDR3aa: CASSLGAPGANVLSF
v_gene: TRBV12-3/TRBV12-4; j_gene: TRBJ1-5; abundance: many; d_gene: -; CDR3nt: TGTGCCAGCAGTTGGATGGGAGGGCCCAATCAGCCCCAGCATTTT; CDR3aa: CASSWMGGPNQPQHF
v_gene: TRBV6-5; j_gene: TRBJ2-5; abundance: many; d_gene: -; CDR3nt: TGTGCCAGCAGTTACTCGTGGGGAGGTCGGGAGACCCAGTACTTC; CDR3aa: CASSYSWGGRETQYF
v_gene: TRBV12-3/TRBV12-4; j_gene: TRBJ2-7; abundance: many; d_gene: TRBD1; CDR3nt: TGTGCCAGCAGATCCGGGACAGGTCCTTACGAGCAGTACTTC; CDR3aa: CASRSGTGPYEQYF
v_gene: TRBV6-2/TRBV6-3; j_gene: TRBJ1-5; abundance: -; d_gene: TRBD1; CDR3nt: TGTGCCAGCACTTATCAGCTGGGACAGGGGGCTGAGGGCAATCAGCCCCAGCAGTTT; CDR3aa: CASTYQLGQGAEGNQPQQF
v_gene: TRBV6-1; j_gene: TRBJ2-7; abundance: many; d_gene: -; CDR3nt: TGTGCCACCGCTGGTGGGCGCGAGCAGTACTTC; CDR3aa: CATAGGREQYF
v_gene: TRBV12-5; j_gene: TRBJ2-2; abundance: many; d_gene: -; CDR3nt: TGTGCTAGTGGTTTGGAGACCGGGGAGCTGTTTTTT; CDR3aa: CASGLETGELFF
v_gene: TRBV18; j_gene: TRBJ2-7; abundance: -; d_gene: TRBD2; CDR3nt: TGTGCCAGCTCACCCGGGACTAGCGGGACCGAGCAGTACTTC; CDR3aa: CASSPGTSGTEQYF
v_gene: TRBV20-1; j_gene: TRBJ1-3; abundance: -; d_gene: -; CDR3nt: TGCAGTGCTGTCGACGGGGTCTCTGGAAACACCATATATTTT; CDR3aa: CSAVDGVSGNTIYF
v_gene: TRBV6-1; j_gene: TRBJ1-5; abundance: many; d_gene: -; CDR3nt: TGTGCCAGCAGTCCCGGGATAGGCCCGAATAGCAATCAGCCCCAGCATTTT; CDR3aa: CASSPGIGPNSNQPQHF
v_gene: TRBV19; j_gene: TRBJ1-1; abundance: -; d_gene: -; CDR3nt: TGTGCCAGTAGTATGACGGGGGCAGATTTCATTCTAGGCACTGAAGCTTTCTTT; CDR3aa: CASSMTGADFILGTEAFF
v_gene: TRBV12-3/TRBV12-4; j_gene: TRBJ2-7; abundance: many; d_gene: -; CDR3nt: TGTGCCAGCAGTCCCACTAGCAGCTACGAGCAGTACTTC; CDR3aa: CASSPTSSYEQYF
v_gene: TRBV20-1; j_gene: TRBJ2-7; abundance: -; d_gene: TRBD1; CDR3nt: TGCAGTGCTAGAGAAAACCTTTTCCGGACAGGAAACTACGAGCAGTACTTC; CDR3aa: CSARENLFRTGNYEQYF
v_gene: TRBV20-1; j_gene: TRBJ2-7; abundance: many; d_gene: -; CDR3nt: TGCAGTGCTAGGCTGGGAGTGGTCGGGTACTTC; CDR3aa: CSARLGVVGYF
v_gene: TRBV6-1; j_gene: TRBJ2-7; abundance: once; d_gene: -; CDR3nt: TGTGCCAGCACGGTTAACGTCTACGAGCAGTACTTC; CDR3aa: CASTVNVYEQYF
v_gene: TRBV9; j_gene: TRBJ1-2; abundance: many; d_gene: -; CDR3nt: TGTGCCAGCAGCGTAGCACTCCAGCCGGACTATGGCTACACCTTC; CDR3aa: CASSVALQPDYGYTF
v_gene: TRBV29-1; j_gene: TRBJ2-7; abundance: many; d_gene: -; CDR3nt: TGCAGCGTAGGAGACAGGCTGACCTACGAGCAGTACTTC; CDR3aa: CSVGDRLTYEQYF
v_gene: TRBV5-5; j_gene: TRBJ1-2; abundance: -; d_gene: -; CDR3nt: TGTGCCAGCAGCTTGTATGCGAGTAACTATGGCTACACCTTC; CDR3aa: CASSLYASNYGYTF
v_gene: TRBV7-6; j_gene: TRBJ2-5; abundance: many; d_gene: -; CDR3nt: TGTGCCAGCAGCTTACTGACCCAAGAGACCCAGTACTTC; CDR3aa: CASSLLTQETQYF
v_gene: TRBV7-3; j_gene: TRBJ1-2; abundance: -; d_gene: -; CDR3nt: TGTGCCAGCAGCCCCTCCCCAGGGGCCCCCTATGGCTACACCTTC; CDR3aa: CASSPSPGAPYGYTF
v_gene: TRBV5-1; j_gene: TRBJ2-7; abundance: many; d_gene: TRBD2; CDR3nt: TGCGCCACCCGGGAGGAGGGAGTCTACGAGCAGTACTTC; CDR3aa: CATREEGVYEQYF
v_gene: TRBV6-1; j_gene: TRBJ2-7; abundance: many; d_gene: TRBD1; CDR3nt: TGTGCCAGCAGACGGGGACAGGGAGGCTACGAGCAGTACTTC; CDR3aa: CASRRGQGGYEQYF
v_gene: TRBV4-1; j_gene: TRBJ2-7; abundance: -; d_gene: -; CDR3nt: TGCGCCAGCAGCCAAGAAGGAACGGGCCCCTACTACGAGCAGTACTTC; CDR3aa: CASSQEGTGPYYEQYF
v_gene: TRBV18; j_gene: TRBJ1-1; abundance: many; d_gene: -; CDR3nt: TGTGCCAGTCCAGGGCCGAACACTGAAGCTTTCTTT; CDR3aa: CASPGPNTEAFF
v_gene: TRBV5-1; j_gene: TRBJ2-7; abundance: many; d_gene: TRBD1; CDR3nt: TGCGCCAGCAGCATAGGGACAGCGTCCTACGAGCAGTACTTC; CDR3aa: CASSIGTASYEQYF
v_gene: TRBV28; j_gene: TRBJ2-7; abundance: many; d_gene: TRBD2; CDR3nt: TGTGCCAGCACCCTAGCGGGAGCCAGCTCCTACGAGCAGTACTTC; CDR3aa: CASTLAGASSYEQYF
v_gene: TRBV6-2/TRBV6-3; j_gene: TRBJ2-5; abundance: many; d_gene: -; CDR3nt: TGTGCCAGCAGTCAACAGGTTAGAGAGACCCAGTACTTC; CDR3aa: CASSQQVRETQYF
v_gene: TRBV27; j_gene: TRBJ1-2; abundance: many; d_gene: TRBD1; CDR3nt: TGTGCCAGCAGTTTATTTGATCGGGACAGGGTTTACTATGGCTACACCTTC; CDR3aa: CASSLFDRDRVYYGYTF
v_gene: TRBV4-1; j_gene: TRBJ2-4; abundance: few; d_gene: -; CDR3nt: TGCGCCAGCAGCCAAGTCCCCGGACGGGGGTTCGAAAACATTCAGTACTTC; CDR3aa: CASSQVPGRGFENIQYF
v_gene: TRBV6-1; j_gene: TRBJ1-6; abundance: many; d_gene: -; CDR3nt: TGTGCCAGCAGTGGGCCGGGGCAGGGGAGTTCACCCCTCCACTTT; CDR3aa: CASSGPGQGSSPLHF